The rows below give T cell receptor beta chains drawn from one sample of a study of T cell responses to AZD1222 COVID-19 vaccine. Data came from immunoSEQ multiplex PCR; TCRdb stores just in-frame clones and leaves some out. The table has 200,000 to 250,000 clones, around 94% seen once. The sequenced sample was peripheral blood, obtained 28 days after the second dose of the MenACWY control vaccine. These receptor sequences come from an adult who received the MenACWY meningococcal vaccine as a control. The CDR3 runs from the conserved cysteine through the conserved F or W. D genes are given only for firm matches. Only some rows state a clone size, as once, few, many or a class for expanded clones.

>TRBV20-1|TRBD1|TRBJ1-2|.
TGCAGTGCTGGAACAGGGGTGGGAGACACCTTC
CSAGTGVGDTF
>TRBV4-2|TRBD2|TRBJ2-3|few
TGTGCCAGCAGCCACTCGGGAGGGGCTAGCGGGGGAGATACGCAGTATTTT
CASSHSGGASGGDTQYF
>TRBV6-5|.|TRBJ1-1|.
TGTGCCAGCAGTTACTCGGGGGCCGTGAGCACTGAAGCTTTCTTT
CASSYSGAVSTEAFF
>TRBV28|TRBD1|TRBJ1-2|.
TGTGCCAGCAGTTCACAACAGGGGGTCGGGTATGGCTACACCTTC
CASSSQQGVGYGYTF
>TRBV7-3|.|TRBJ2-5|.
TGTGCCAGCAGCGCCAACTGGCGGGAGACCCAGTACTTC
CASSANWRETQYF
>TRBV4-1|.|TRBJ1-2|.
TGCGCCAGCAGCCAAGATAGAAGGACAGTGACCTATGGCTACACCTTC
CASSQDRRTVTYGYTF
>TRBV2|.|TRBJ2-7|.
TGTGCCAGCAGTGAAGACGGCTACCCCTACGAGCAGTACTTC
CASSEDGYPYEQYF
>TRBV6-5|.|TRBJ1-2|.
TGTGCCAGCATGACAGCCTATGGCTACACCTTC
CASMTAYGYTF
>TRBV3-1/TRBV3-2|.|TRBJ2-1|once
TGTGCCAGCAGCCAAGGTGGTAGGCTCAATGAGCAGTTCTTC
CASSQGGRLNEQFF
>TRBV7-8|.|TRBJ2-2|once
TGTGCCAGCAGCTTAAGGGAGCGCACCGGGGAGCTGTTTTTT
CASSLRERTGELFF
>TRBV27|TRBD1|TRBJ1-5|.
TGTGCCAGCAGTCCCGACAGGGTAGGCAATCAGCCCCAGCATTTT
CASSPDRVGNQPQHF
>TRBV4-2|.|TRBJ1-3|.
TGTGCCAGCAGCCAAGAGAGGGCCGGAAACACCATATATTTT
CASSQERAGNTIYF
>TRBV9|TRBD2|TRBJ2-7|.
TGTGCCAGCAGCCCTCGACTAGCGGGGGGGCTTTACGAGCAGTACTTC
CASSPRLAGGLYEQYF
>TRBV25-1|.|TRBJ1-1|.
TGTGCCAGCAGTGGCGCAACAGGACGGGGCACTGAAGCTTTCTTT
CASSGATGRGTEAFF
>TRBV7-9|.|TRBJ2-5|once
TGTGCCAGCAGCGTAGACAGATCCAAAGAGACCCAGTACTTC
CASSVDRSKETQYF
>TRBV7-2|TRBD2|TRBJ2-7|.
TGTGCCAGCAGCCTAACGGGGACTAGCGGCTCCTACGAGCAGTACTTC
CASSLTGTSGSYEQYF
>TRBV19|.|TRBJ2-3|.
TGTGCCAGTAGTATAGGTGGGACCACAGATACGCAGTATTTT
CASSIGGTTDTQYF
>TRBV13|TRBD2|TRBJ2-7|.
TGTGCCAGCAGCTCCGGGAGGGACCCCTACGAGCAGTACTTC
CASSSGRDPYEQYF
>TRBV5-6|TRBD1|TRBJ2-7|.
TGTGCCAGCAGCCGAACAGGGGGCGAGCAGTACTTC
CASSRTGGEQYF
>TRBV3-1/TRBV3-2|.|TRBJ1-1|.
TGTGCCAGCAGCCAAGAGGGGGTTACTGAAGCTTTCTTT
CASSQEGVTEAFF
>TRBV27|.|TRBJ1-3|.
TGTGCCAGCAGCAAGAGCTCGGGGCTCCTCTCTGGAAACACCATATATTTT
CASSKSSGLLSGNTIYF
>TRBV4-2|.|TRBJ2-7|.
TGTGCCAGCAGCCAAGAGCAGGGGAGCTCCTACGAGCAGTACTTC
CASSQEQGSSYEQYF
>TRBV19|TRBD1|TRBJ1-1|.
TGTGCCAGTAGCAGGGACAGGGGGACCGAAGCTTTCTTT
CASSRDRGTEAFF
>TRBV4-3|.|TRBJ1-6|.
TGCGCCAGCAGCCAAGAAGGCACTAGGGGTAATTCACCCCTCCACTTT
CASSQEGTRGNSPLHF
>TRBV25-1|TRBD1|TRBJ1-2|.
TGTGCCAGCAGTCCCCGACAGGGGGATGGCTACACCTTC
CASSPRQGDGYTF
>TRBV2|.|TRBJ2-1|.
TGTGCCAGCAACCTTGACGGTTACGAGCAGTTCTTC
CASNLDGYEQFF
>TRBV12-3/TRBV12-4|.|TRBJ1-2|.
TGTGCCAGCACCCCTGGGAGGGTTGGAGGCTACACCTTC
CASTPGRVGGYTF
>TRBV9|TRBD1|TRBJ1-2|.
TGTGCCAGCAGAGATCAGGGGGGCATCGGCTACACCTTC
CASRDQGGIGYTF
>TRBV30|.|TRBJ2-7|once
TGTGCCTGGAGTTCTGCAGAGAGCTCCTACGAGCAGTACTTC
CAWSSAESSYEQYF
>TRBV3-1/TRBV3-2|.|TRBJ2-4|.
TGTGCCAGCAGCCAAGACGTCCGACTAGCCAAAAACATTCAGTACTTC
CASSQDVRLAKNIQYF
>TRBV24-1|.|TRBJ2-3|.
TGTGCCACCAGTGACCAGGCCCGGGATACGCAGTATTTT
CATSDQARDTQYF
>TRBV7-3|.|TRBJ2-5|.
TGTGCCAGCAGCTCAGGGGGGTACCAAGAGACCCAGTACTTC
CASSSGGYQETQYF
>TRBV14|.|TRBJ2-7|.
TGTGCCAGCAGCCCCGACGGGACACTCTACGAGCAGTACTTC
CASSPDGTLYEQYF
>TRBV7-8|.|TRBJ2-1|.
TGTGCCAGCAGCTTAGGAGGGGCGGGTGGGGACAATGAGCAGTTCTTC
CASSLGGAGGDNEQFF
>TRBV6-5|TRBD1|TRBJ1-2|once
TGTGCCAGCAGCCCCCATCGAACAGGGGACTATGGCTACACCTTC
CASSPHRTGDYGYTF
>TRBV9|.|TRBJ1-6|.
TGTGCCAGCAGCGTAGGGATTAATAATTCACCCCTCCACTTT
CASSVGINNSPLHF
>TRBV5-6|TRBD1|TRBJ1-5|.
TGTGCCAGCAGCTGGGGGGGACAGGGGGTAAAACGGGGACAGCCCCAGCATTTT
CASSWGGQGVKRGQPQHF
>TRBV30|TRBD1|TRBJ1-6|.
TGTGCCTGGAGGGCCGGGACAGGGAATTCACCCCTCCACTTT
CAWRAGTGNSPLHF
>TRBV30|.|TRBJ1-5|.
TGTGCCTGGACCCCCTGGGAGGCTTTTGGGTCCCAGCATTTT
CAWTPWEAFGSQHF
>TRBV19|.|TRBJ2-1|.
TGTGCCAGTAGGACCGGGGAGGTTGGGAATGAGCAGTTCTTC
CASRTGEVGNEQFF
>TRBV18|TRBD1|TRBJ2-7|.
TGTGCCAGCTCACCACGGACAGGAACCTACGAGCAGTACTTC
CASSPRTGTYEQYF
>TRBV9|TRBD1|TRBJ2-7|.
TGTGCCAGCAGCGTAGATGGGACAGGTGCACACGAGCAGTACTTC
CASSVDGTGAHEQYF
>TRBV30|.|TRBJ2-7|.
TGTGCCTGGGAGGCACGGGACGAGCAGTACTTC
CAWEARDEQYF
>TRBV7-6|.|TRBJ1-5|.
TGTGCCAGCAGCTTAGAATTGGGGGCGCATAGCAATCAGCCCCAGCATTTT
CASSLELGAHSNQPQHF
>TRBV9|.|TRBJ1-1|.
TGTGCCAGCAGCGTCGACCAGGGGTGGGAGAACACTGAAGCTTTCTTT
CASSVDQGWENTEAFF
>TRBV28|.|TRBJ1-6|.
TGTGCCAGCAGTTTTGACAGGCACCCGAATAATTCACCCCTCCACTTT
CASSFDRHPNNSPLHF
>TRBV29-1|.|TRBJ2-7|.
TGCAGCGTTGGAGAGAATAGCGTAACCTACGAGCAGTACTTC
CSVGENSVTYEQYF
>TRBV28|TRBD1|TRBJ2-7|.
TGTGCCAGCAGGCAGGGACAGTTGAGCTCCTACGAGCAGTACTTC
CASRQGQLSSYEQYF
>TRBV18|TRBD2|TRBJ2-1|few
TGTGCCAGCCGTAGCGGGAGGTCCTACAATGAGCAGTTCTTC
CASRSGRSYNEQFF
>TRBV9|.|TRBJ1-2|.
TGTGCCAGCAGCGTAGACGCCGGGTCTGGCTACACCTTC
CASSVDAGSGYTF
>TRBV7-8|TRBD1|TRBJ1-6|.
TGTGCCAGCAGCTTAGAAAGGACAGGGTCGTCACCCCTCCACTTT
CASSLERTGSSPLHF
>TRBV28|.|TRBJ1-1|.
TGTGCCAGCAGCACTGCGGGACGGTTCACTGAAGCTTTCTTT
CASSTAGRFTEAFF
>TRBV29-1|.|TRBJ1-2|.
TGCAGCGTTGAAGATCGCGGGGGGCCTGGCGGCTACACCTTC
CSVEDRGGPGGYTF
>TRBV6-5|.|TRBJ2-7|.
TGTGCCAGCAGTTACTCTGGGCCGGATGGGCAGTACTTC
CASSYSGPDGQYF
>TRBV18|.|TRBJ2-7|.
TGTGCCAGCTCACCACCTACGGATAGCTCCTACGAGCAGTACTTC
CASSPPTDSSYEQYF